This passage covers 14 T cell receptor beta chains from one sample sequenced in a study of cytomegalovirus exposure and HLA in healthy donors. PCR primers comprised 60 Vbeta and 13 Jbeta primers. The repertoire was sequenced with immunoSEQ multiplex PCR; TCRdb's copy has only in-frame clones and lacks some. The sample consists of 120,000 or so clones, roughly 80% of them appearing once. The sample comprised PBMCs. These receptors came from a man aged 40-50 years in good health and CMV-seronegative.

The rearrangement joins TRBV27 to TRBJ2-3; 11 bases are a match to TRBD2. CDR1 and CDR2 from the germline V gene are MNHEY and SMNVEV (reference sequence). The CDR3 contains 16 residues. V was clipped by 3 bases and J by 4 bases; unmatched bases: 6. Here the CDR3 DNA reads TGTGCCAGCAGTTTCAGTAGCGGGAGGGGACCAGATACGCAGTATTTT. It encodes CASSFSSGRGPDTQYF.

This chain connects TRBV7-8 to TRBJ2-5, with 10 bases identical to TRBD2. With V trimmed by 1 base and J by 5 bases, 4 bases remained unmatched. Germline lookup yields CDR1 SGHVS and CDR2 FQNEAQ. This CDR3 region has 15 residues. CDR3 bases: TGTGCCAGCAGCTTAGGGGGACTAGCGAGGGAGACCCAGTACTTC. Translating gives CASSLGGLARETQYF.

This chain connects TRBV14 to TRBJ1-2; 10 nucleotides line up with TRBD1. The germline gives CDR1 SGHDN, CDR2 FVKESK. The junction had 8 bases not matched to a gene; V was cut back by 3 bases and J by 7 bases. The CDR3 spans 15 residues. CDR3 region: CASSQAPGQGFGYTF. The CDR3 nucleotides are TGTGCCAGCAGCCAGGCCCCGGGACAGGGGTTTGGCTACACCTTC.

The V call is TRBV4-1, the J call TRBJ1-4; 8 bases are a match to TRBD1. J lost 0 bases, V lost 1 base, and 19 bases had no gene match. Germline V CDR1 and CDR2: MGHRA, YSYEKL. This CDR3 is built from 22 residues. In DNA, the CDR3 is TGCGCCAGCAGCCAAGTGGTAGCGAGGACAGGGTTGCTCGCCGCAACTAATGAAAAACTGTTTTTT. Encoded protein: CASSQVVARTGLLAATNEKLFF.

This chain uses TRBV5-1 with TRBJ2-1; the match to TRBD2 covers 14 bases. Germline lookup yields CDR1 SGHRS and CDR2 YFSETQ. This CDR3 has 16 amino acids. Trimming at V came to 3 bases and at J to 8 bases, leaving 7 bases not matched to a gene. CDR3 bases: TGCGCCAGCAGCTCGGGACTAGCGGGAGCCCCCGATGAGCAGTTCTTC. This sequence encodes CASSSGLAGAPDEQFF.

The genes are TRBV27 and TRBJ1-2; 8 bases match TRBD1. The CDR3 contains 15 residues. Germline assignment: CDR1 MNHEY and CDR2 SMNVEV (reference sequence). J was trimmed by 2 bases and V by 6 bases; bases with no gene match: 8. The CDR3 sequence is CASRLDRASNYGYTF. As DNA, the CDR3 is TGTGCCAGCAGGTTGGACAGGGCGTCCAACTATGGCTACACCTTC.

The J gene is TRBJ1-2, the V gene TRBV27; the match to TRBD1 covers 8 bases. Germline V gives CDR1 MNHEY, CDR2 SMNVEV (reference sequence). The CDR3 covers 14 residues. V lost 3 bases, J lost 4 bases, and 4 bases stayed unmatched. Written as DNA, the CDR3 is TGTGCCAGCAGTTTGACAGGGGTTAGCTATGGCTACACCTTC. This sequence encodes CASSLTGVSYGYTF.

This rearrangement joins TRBV5-1 to TRBJ1-6; 8 positions match TRBD1. This CDR3 is built from 13 residues. The V gene's germline CDR1 is SGHRS and CDR2 YFSETQ. V was pared by 8 bases and J by 7 bases, with 5 bases of the junction left unmatched. CDR3 coding DNA: TGCGCCAGTACGACAGGGGCAAATTCACCCCTCCACTTT. As protein: CASTTGANSPLHF.

In this sample, this clone turned up a few times. This chain connects TRBV5-6 to TRBJ2-3; D is unresolved. Germline lookup yields CDR1 SGHDT and CDR2 YYEEEE. This CDR3 has 12 residues. The V and J ends lost 3 bases and 3 bases respectively, with 5 bases between them. CDR3 DNA sequence: TGTGCCAGCAGCTCCTATACAGATACGCAGTATTTT. Protein sequence: CASSSYTDTQYF. Full variable domain (remainder filled in from reference TRBV5-6 and TRBJ2-3): DAGVTQSPTHLIKTRGQQVTLRCSPKSGHDTVSWYQQALGQGPQFIFQYYEEEERQRGNFPDRFSGHQFPNYSSELNVNALLLGDSALYLCASSSYTDTQYFGPGTRLTVL.

In this sample, this clone turned up a few times. This chain connects TRBV7-3 to TRBJ1-1, with D unresolved. V was cut by 2 bases and J by 1 base, with 8 bases left in between. This CDR3 is built from 14 residues. The germline gives CDR1 SGHTA, CDR2 FQGTGA. For the CDR3, the DNA is TGTGCCAGCAGCTTAGGGTCGGGGAACACTGAAGCTTTCTTT. This sequence encodes CASSLGSGNTEAFF.

This chain links TRBV28 with TRBJ1-1; possible D gene TRBD1, 5 bases. Germline V CDR1 and CDR2: MDHEN, SYDVKM. CDR3 size: 12 residues. The ends were cut back, 8 bases at V and 3 bases at J, with 10 bases in the middle. The CDR3 DNA sequence: TGTGCCAGCGGAGACAGTTACACTGAAGCTTTCTTT. Its protein product is CASGDSYTEAFF. The entire variable domain, with the rest obtained from reference TRBV28 and TRBJ1-1, is as follows: DVKVTQSSRYLVKRTGEKVFLECVQDMDHENMFWYRQDPGLGLRLIYFSYDVKMKEKGDIPEGYSVSREKKERFSLILESASTNQTSMYLCASGDSYTEAFFGQGTRLTVV.

This clone was seen more than once but under ten times. This chain connects TRBV28 to TRBJ1-2; a possible D gene is TRBD1 (6 bases). V dropped 6 bases and J dropped 0 bases, with 8 bases sitting between them. There are 13 residues in the CDR3. Germline V lookup: CDR1 MDHEN, CDR2 SYDVKM. The CDR3 protein is CASSGQTNYGYTF. CDR3 sequence (DNA): TGTGCCAGCAGCGGACAGACTAACTATGGCTACACCTTC.

The chain joins TRBV6-6 to TRBJ2-2; weak D call: TRBD1 (5 bases). This CDR3 spans 14 amino acids. Per the germline V gene, CDR1 is MNHNY and CDR2 is SVGAGI (reference sequence). Deletions cut 6 bases from V and 5 bases from J, with 13 bases between. The CDR3 nucleotides read TGTGCCAGCAGCACCCCGGCAGGGACCGGGGAGCTGTTTTTT. This codes for CASSTPAGTGELFF.

V gene TRBV7-7 combines with J gene TRBJ2-1; 14 bases are a match to TRBD2. Germline values: CDR1 SSHAT, CDR2 FNYEAQ (reference sequence). J gave up 6 bases and V 5 bases, and 6 bases lay outside the gene matches. This CDR3 is 16 amino acids long. CDR3 bases: TGTGCCAGCAGCCAGGGACTAGCGGGAGTAGGCAATGAGCAGTTCTTC. Translating gives CASSQGLAGVGNEQFF. Looking up the rest from reference TRBV7-7 and TRBJ2-1 gives the full variable domain: GAGVSQSPRYKVTKRGQDVTLRCDPISSHATLYWYQQALGQGPEFLTYFNYEAQPDKSGLPSDRFSAERPEGSISTLTIQRTEQRDSAMYRCASSQGLAGVGNEQFFGPGTRLTVL.